The entry below gives a single TCR beta chain sequence along with its context. This clone was seen many times. Its specific antigen is unknown. Base qualities were left out, and no much larger clone turns up one base away. Including cysteine and phenylalanine, the CDR3 has 15 amino acids. Only CDR3 DNA remains: 45 bases, in frame from the first base. The germline V gene provides CDR1 SGHRS and CDR2 YFSETQ. Trimming costs V 4 bases and J 0 bases, and their ends lie 11 bases apart. The data originate from a study of metastatic and nonmetastatic thyroid tumors (dated by TCRdb to 2018 to 2021). Notes on the research overall: For patients with malignant and with benign thyroid disease, the researchers compared repertoires between peripheral blood samples and tumor or nodule tissue samples.

No patient had received any treatment before thyroid surgery. The study retrospectively analysed patient clinical samples collected from about 2012 to 2018 using T-cell receptor beta sequencing. Library method: PCR. Instrument on record: Illumina HiSeq 4000. High-throughput sequencing was used to profile the CDR3 region of the TCR beta-chain in every patient. For the original study's pipeline: Drawing on CDR3 differences between clinicopathological groups, the researchers built a classifier meant to tell apart patients with distant-metastatic papillary thyroid cancer. The Shannon index was used to assess repertoire diversity, and the Morisita-Horn index was used to assess tumor-blood repertoire similarity. The raw public data were reprocessed by TCRdb itself: fastp quality trimming at Q25, MiXCR clonotype calling, in-frame beta chains only. V and J calls and clone size were set by TCRdb, not the authors. The sample yields more than 20,000 clones; 9.5% to 12% were counted once. The ten most abundant clones make up almost 30% of the sample.

The full study reports these points: In both blood and tumor samples, TCR beta diversity was reported to be significantly higher in malignant tumors than in benign nodules.

Source material: blood. The TCR comes from a female donor with papillary thyroid cancer or a benign thyroid nodule (not recorded which). Some clones in this sample may be carry-over from other donors' samples. The sequence links TRBV5-1 to TRBJ2-1, and perhaps TRBD2 as D gene, on 6 matching bases. The CDR3 reads CASSGTSSSYNEQFF. The DNA sequence reads TGCGCCAGCAGCGGGACTTCCAGCTCCTACAATGAGCAGTTCTTC.